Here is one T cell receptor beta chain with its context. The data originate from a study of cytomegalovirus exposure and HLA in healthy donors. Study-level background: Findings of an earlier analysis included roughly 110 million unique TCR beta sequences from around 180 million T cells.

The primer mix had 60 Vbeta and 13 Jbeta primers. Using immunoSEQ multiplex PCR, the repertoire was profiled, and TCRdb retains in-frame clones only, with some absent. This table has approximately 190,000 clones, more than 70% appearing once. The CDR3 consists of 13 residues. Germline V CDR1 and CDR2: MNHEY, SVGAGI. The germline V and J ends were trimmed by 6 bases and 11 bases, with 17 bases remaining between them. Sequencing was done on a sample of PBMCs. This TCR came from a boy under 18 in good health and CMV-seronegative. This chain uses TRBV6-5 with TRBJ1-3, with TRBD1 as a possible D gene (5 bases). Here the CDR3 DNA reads TGTGCCAGCAGAGTTACCCAACGGGGGTCCATATATTTT. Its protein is CASRVTQRGSIYF.